This T cell receptor (beta chain) comes out of a study of T-cell reconstitution after alpha-beta-depleted transplantation in children. Study conclusions and caveats: Most T-cell counts and diversity one year after the transplant came from T cells that were newly produced. Several patients had high TCRbeta diversity at day 60; it came from surviving recipient T cells and thymic progenitors. As was reported, about two months after transplant, alpha-beta T cells came from several hundred expanded graft clones.

Germline loops: CDR1 SGHRS, CDR2 YFSETQ. The CDR3 spans 14 residues. To note about this clonotype: Its antigen is not known. The junction shows a germline mismatch at one end, possibly a read error.

A TCRbeta library incorporating unique molecular identifiers was prepared. TCRdb reprocessed the PCR reads via MiXCR and lists one record per CDR3 protein. The repertoire has hundreds of thousands of distinct CDR3 sequences, about 12% of them found once; the top ten carry around 0.8%. The chain recombines TRBV5-1 with TRBJ2-7; D perhaps matches TRBD1 (5 bases). The source is a girl aged 2-10 years with congenital amegakaryocytic thrombocytopenia, due to receive a stem cell transplant. The material sequenced was PBMCs, taken before TCRalphabeta/CD19-depleted stem cell transplant. The CDR3 nucleotides are TGCGCCAGCAGCTTTACAGGAAGCTCCTACGAGCTGTACTTC. Translating it yields CASSFTGSSYELYF.